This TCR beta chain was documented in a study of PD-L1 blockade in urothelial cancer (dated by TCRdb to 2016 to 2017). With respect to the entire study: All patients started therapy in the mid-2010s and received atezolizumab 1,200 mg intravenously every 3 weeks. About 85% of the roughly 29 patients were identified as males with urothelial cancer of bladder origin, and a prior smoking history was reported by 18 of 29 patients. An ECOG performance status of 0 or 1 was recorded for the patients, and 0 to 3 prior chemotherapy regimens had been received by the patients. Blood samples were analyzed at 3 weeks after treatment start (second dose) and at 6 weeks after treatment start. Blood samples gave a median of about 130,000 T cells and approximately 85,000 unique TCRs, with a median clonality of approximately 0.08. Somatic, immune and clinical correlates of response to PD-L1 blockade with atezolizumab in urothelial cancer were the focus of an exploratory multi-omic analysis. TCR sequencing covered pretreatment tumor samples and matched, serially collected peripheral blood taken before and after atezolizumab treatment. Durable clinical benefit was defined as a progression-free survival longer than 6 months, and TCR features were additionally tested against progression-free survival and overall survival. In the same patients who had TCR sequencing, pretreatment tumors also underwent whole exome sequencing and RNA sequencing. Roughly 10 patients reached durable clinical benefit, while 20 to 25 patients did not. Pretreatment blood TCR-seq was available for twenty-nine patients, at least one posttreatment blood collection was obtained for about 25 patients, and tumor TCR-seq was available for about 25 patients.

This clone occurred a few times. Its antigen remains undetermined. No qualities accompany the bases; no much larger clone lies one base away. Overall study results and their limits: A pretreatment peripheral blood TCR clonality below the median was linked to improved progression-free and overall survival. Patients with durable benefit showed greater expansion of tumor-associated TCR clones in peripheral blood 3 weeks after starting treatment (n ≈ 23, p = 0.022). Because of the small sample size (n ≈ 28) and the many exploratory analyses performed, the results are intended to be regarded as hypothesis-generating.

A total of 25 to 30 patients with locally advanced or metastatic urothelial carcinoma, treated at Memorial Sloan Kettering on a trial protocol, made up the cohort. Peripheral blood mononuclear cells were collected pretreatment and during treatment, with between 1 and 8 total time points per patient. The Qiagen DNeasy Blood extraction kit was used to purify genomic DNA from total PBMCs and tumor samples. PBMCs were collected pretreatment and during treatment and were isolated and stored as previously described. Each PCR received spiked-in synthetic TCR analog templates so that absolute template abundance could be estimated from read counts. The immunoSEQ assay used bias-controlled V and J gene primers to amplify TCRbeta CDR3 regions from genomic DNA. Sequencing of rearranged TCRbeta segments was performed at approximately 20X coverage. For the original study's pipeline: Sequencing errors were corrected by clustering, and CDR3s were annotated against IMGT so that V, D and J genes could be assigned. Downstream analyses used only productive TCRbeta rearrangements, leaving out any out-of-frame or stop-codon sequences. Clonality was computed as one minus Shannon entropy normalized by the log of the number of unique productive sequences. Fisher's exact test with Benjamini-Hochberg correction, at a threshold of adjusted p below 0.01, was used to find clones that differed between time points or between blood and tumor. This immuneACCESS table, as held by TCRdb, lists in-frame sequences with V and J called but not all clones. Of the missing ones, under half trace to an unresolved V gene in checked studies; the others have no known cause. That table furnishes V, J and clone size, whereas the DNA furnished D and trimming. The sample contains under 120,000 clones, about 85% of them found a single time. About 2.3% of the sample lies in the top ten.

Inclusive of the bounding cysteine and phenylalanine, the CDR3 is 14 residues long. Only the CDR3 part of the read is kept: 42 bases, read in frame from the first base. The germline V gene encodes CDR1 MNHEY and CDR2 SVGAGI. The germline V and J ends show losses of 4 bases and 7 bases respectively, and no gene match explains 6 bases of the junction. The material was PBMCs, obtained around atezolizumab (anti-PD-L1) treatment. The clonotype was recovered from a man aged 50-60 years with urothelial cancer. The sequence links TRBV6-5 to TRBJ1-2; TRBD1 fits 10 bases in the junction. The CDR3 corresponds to CASSFQTGGLGYTF. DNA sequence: TGTGCCAGCAGTTTCCAGACAGGGGGCCTTGGCTACACCTTC.